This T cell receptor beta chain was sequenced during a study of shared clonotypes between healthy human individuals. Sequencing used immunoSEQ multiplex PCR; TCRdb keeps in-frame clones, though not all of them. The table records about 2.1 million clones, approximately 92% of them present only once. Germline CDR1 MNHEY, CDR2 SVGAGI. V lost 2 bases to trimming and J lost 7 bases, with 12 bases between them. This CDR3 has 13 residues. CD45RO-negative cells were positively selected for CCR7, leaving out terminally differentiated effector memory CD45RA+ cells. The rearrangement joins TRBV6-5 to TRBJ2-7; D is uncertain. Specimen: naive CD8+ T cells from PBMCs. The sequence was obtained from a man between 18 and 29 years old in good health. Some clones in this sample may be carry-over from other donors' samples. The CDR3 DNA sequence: TGTGCCAGCAGTTACGCCCCTCCCGCGGAGCAGTACTTC. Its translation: CASSYAPPAEQYF.